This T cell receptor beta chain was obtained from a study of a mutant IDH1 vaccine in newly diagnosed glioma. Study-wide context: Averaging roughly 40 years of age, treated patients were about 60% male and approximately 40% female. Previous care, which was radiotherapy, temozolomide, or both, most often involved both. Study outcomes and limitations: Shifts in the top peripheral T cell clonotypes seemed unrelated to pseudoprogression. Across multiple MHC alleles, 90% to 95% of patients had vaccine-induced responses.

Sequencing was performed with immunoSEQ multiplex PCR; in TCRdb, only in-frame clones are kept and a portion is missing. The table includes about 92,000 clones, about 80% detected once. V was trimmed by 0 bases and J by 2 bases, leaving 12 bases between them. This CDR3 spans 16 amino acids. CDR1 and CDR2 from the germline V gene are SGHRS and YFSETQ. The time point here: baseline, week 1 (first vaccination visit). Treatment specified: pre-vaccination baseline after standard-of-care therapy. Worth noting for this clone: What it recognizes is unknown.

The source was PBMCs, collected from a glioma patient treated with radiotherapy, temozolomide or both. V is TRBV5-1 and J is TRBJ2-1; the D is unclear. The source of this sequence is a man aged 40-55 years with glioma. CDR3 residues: CASSLANLGPYNEQFF. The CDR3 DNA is TGCGCCAGCAGCTTGGCCAATCTCGGACCCTACAATGAGCAGTTCTTC.